This T cell receptor beta chain was sequenced during a study of cytomegalovirus exposure and HLA in healthy donors. Study-level findings and limits: Across donors, presence/absence analyses took sequencing depth to be roughly uniform. Listed as cytomegalovirus-associated were 164 TCR beta chains.

In the case of this clone: Its specificity is not known.

Germline CDR1 and CDR2: LGHNA and YSLEER. Trimming pared 0 bases from V and 4 bases from J, leaving 25 bases between. This CDR3 comprises 20 residues. In the PCR, 60 Vbeta and 13 Jbeta primers were used. The data were produced by immunoSEQ multiplex PCR, yet TCRdb's version contains in-frame clones alone and is incomplete. Found here are 150,000 to 200,000 clones, roughly 77% of them singletons; the top ten hold around 1.5%. This chain uses TRBV4-3 with TRBJ2-1, with D possibly matching TRBD2 (5 bases). Source material: PBMCs. The sequence was collected from a woman in her forties or fifties in good health and CMV-seronegative. The CDR3 bases are TGCGCCAGCAGCCAAGATATAGAGGGTAGCGTAGGGATACTGTACAATGAGCAGTTCTTC. Amino acid sequence: CASSQDIEGSVGILYNEQFF.